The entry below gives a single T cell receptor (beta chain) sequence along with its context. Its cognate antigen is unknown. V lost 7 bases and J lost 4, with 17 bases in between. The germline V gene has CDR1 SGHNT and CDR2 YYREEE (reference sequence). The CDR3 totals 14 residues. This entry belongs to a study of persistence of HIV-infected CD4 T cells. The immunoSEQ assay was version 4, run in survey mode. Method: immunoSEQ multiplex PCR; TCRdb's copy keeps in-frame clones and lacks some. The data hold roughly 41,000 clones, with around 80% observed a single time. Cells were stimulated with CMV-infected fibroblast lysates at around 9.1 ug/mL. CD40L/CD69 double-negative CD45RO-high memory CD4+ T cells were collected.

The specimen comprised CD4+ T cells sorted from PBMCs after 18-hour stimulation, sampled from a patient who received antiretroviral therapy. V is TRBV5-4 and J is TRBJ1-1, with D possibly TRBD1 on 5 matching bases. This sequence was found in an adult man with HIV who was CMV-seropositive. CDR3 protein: CASFLEGRGTEAFF. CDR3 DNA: TGTGCCAGCTTCCTCGAGGGGCGAGGCACTGAAGCTTTCTTT. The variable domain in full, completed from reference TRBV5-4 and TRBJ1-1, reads ETGVTQSPTHLIKTRGQQVTLRCSSQSGHNTVSWYQQALGQGPQFIFQYYREEENGRGNFPPRFSGLQFPNYSSELNVNALELDDSALYLCASFLEGRGTEAFFGQGTRLTVV.